The sequence of this T cell receptor (beta chain) was determined in a study of OX40 agonist ivuxolimab in advanced cancers. This CDR3 has 18 amino acids. Germline V lookup: CDR1 MRHNA, CDR2 SNTAGT. V dropped 10 bases and J dropped 5; count of bases not matched to a gene: 23. Sequencing was performed with immunoSEQ multiplex PCR; in TCRdb, only in-frame clones are kept and a portion is missing. Among about 62,000 clones, around 90% were seen once, and the ten largest hold roughly 13%. This TCR was recovered from an adult with an advanced solid tumor such as melanoma, head and neck, liver or kidney cancer. The chain couples TRBV6-4 to TRBJ2-7; 10 nucleotides align to TRBD2. The source was CD4+ or CD8+ T cells sorted from blood, collected in a trial of the OX40 agonist ivuxolimab. Here the CDR3 DNA reads TGTGCCACCCCGGGTAGCGGGAGGACTACGCCCGCGGAGGACGAGCAGTACTTC. Encoded protein: CATPGSGRTTPAEDEQYF.